This T cell receptor (beta chain) derives from a study of CD8 T cells in Susac syndrome. TCR beta was sequenced from blood CD8+ and CD4+ T cells. Patients with Susac syndrome met diagnostic criteria that were recently defined for definite or probable disease. Only one count was recorded for this clonotype. Random hexamers were used to reverse transcribe roughly 0.45 to 1 ug of RNA. With immunoSEQ multiplex PCR, TCR beta CDR3 was amplified across 54 Vbeta and 13 Jbeta. TCRdb re-derived calls from the immunoSEQ multiplex PCR reads in MiXCR, one entry per CDR3 protein. Here the sample spans about 180,000 distinct CDR3 sequences, roughly 94% being singletons. The receptor comes from a human donor with Susac syndrome. The sample consisted of CD4+ T cells from PBMCs.

The chain's CDR3 is CASSLTTGRSNYGYTF. In DNA form, the CDR3 reads TGTGCCAGCAGCCTTACGACAGGCCGCTCCAACTATGGCTACACCTTC. The chain has TRBV5-6 and TRBJ1-2; TRBD1 is a possible D gene (6 bases). CDR1 and CDR2 (germline): SGHDT, YYEEEE. V was trimmed by 4 bases and J by 2 bases, leaving 18 bases between them. This CDR3 is built from 16 residues.